This T cell receptor (beta chain) stems from a study of regulatory T cells in long-lasting Graves disease. Notes on the study in general: Lower TCR diversity was seen in persistent Graves' patients than in newly diagnosed ones.

V lost 10 bases to trimming and J lost 6 bases; unmatched junction nucleotides: 10. The CDR3 runs to 15 residues. Germline CDR1 and CDR2: WNHNN and SYGVQD (reference sequence). Assembly of TCR beta libraries relied on iRepertoire HTBI primers together with Arm-PCR of CDR3 regions. TCRdb re-analysed the multiplex PCR reads in MiXCR, keeping a single row per CDR3 protein. The sample has under 450,000 distinct CDR3 sequences; less than 25% are singletons. Time point noted: persistent/refractory GD, antithyroid drugs over 5 years with positive TRAb. From RNA extracted from PBMCs, the TCR library was made. Tubes containing EDTA received roughly 9 milliliters of drawn peripheral blood. This clonotype was picked up a small number of times. Its antigen is currently unknown.

The source material was peripheral blood mononuclear cells (PBMCs), sampled when the disease was refractory, from a patient treated with antithyroid drugs. V usage is TRBV10-1 and J usage is TRBJ2-3, with 13 bases identical to TRBD2. This TCR came from a female donor with Graves disease. CDR3 DNA: TGCGCCAACCTCCATTGGACTAGCGGGAGTGATACGCAGTATTTT. Protein: CANLHWTSGSDTQYF.